Sequencing of this T cell receptor (beta chain) was carried out in a study of radiation and T cells in renal cell carcinoma. The germline V gene encodes CDR1 MRHNA and CDR2 SNTAGT. The V end was cut by 3 bases, the J end by 5 bases, with 8 bases between. The CDR3 is made up of 13 amino acids. Sequencing used immunoSEQ multiplex PCR; TCRdb keeps in-frame clones, though not all of them. The table records over 60,000 clones, 83% of them present only once. Time point here: blood 4 weeks post-SBRT, at nephrectomy. Described treatment: 15 Gy SBRT to primary tumor, nephrectomy 4 weeks later. Here the sequenced sample was blood, taken from a patient whose treatment included radiotherapy and nephrectomy. The origin of this receptor is a woman aged 55-70 years with renal cell carcinoma. The chain couples TRBV6-4 to TRBJ2-1, with D tentatively TRBD2 (5 bases). The CDR3 loop reads CASSEWRDNEQFF. The CDR3 bases are TGTGCCAGCAGTGAGTGGCGGGACAATGAGCAGTTCTTC.